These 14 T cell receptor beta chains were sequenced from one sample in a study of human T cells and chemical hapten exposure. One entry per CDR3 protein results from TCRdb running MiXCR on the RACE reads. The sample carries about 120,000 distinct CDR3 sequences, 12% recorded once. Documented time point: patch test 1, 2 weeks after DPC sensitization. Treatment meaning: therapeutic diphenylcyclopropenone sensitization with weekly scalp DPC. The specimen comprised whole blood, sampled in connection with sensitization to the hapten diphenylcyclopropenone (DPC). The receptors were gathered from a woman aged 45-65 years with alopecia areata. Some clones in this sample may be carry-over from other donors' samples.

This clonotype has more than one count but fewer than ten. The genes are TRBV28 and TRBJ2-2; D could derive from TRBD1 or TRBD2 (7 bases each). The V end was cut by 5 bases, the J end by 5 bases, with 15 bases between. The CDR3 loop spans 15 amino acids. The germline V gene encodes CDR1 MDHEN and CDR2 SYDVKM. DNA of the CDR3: TGTGCCAGCAGTCCAACAGGGGAGGGGACCGGGGAGCTGTTTTTT. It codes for CASSPTGEGTGELFF.

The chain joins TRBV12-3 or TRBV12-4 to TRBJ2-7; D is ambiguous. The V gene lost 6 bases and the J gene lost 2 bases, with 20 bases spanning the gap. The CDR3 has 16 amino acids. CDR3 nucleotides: TGTGCCAGCAGCACTTGGTATGGCGCCACGGCCTACGAGCAGTACTTC. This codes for CASSTWYGATAYEQYF.

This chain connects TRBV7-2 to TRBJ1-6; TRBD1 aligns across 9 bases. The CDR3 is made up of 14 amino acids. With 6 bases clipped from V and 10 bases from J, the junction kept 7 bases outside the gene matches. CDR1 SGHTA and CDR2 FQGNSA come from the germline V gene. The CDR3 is CASSSGQGQSPLHF. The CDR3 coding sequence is TGTGCCAGCAGTTCGGGACAGGGACAGTCACCCCTCCACTTT.

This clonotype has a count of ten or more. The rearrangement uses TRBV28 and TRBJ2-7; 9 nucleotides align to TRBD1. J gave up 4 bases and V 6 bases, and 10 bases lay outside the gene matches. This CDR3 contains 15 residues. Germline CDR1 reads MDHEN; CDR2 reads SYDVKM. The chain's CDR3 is CASRYSTGGIYEQYF. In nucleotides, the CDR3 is TGTGCCAGCAGATATTCGACAGGGGGTATTTACGAGCAGTACTTC.

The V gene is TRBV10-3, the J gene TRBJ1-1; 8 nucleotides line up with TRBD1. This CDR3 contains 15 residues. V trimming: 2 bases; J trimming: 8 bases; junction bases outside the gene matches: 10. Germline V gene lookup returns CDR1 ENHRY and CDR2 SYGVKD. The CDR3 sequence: CAISETQTGGREAFF. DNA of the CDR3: TGTGCCATCAGTGAGACACAAACAGGGGGAAGGGAAGCTTTCTTT.

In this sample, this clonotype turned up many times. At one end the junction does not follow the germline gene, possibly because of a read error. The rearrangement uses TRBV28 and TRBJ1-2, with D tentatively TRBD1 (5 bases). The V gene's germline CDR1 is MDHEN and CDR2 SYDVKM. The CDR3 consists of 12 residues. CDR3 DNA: TGTGCCAGCAGTGACAGAAACTTTGGCTACACCTTC. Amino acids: CASSDRNFGYTF.

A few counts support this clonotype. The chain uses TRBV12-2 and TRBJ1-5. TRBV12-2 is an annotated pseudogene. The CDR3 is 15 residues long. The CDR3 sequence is CASRLARRRGQPQHF. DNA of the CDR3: TGTGCAAGTCGCTTAGCGCGGAGGAGAGGACAGCCCCAGCATTTT.

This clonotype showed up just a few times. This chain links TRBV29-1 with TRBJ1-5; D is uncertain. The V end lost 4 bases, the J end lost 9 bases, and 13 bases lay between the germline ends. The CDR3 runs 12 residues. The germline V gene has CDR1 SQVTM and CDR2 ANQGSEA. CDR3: CSVGGAGWPQHF. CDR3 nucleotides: TGCAGCGTTGGGGGTGCGGGTTGGCCCCAGCATTTT. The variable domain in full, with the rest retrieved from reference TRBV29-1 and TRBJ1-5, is SAVISQKPSRDICQRGTSLTIQCQVDSQVTMMFWYRQQPGQSLTLIATANQGSEATYESGFVIDKFPISRPNLTFSTLTVSNMSPEDSSIYLCSVGGAGWPQHFGDGTRLSIL.

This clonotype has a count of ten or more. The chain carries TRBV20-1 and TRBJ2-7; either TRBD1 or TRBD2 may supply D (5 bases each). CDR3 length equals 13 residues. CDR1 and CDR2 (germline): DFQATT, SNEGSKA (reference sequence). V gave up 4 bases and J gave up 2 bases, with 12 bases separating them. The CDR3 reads CSATGTETYEQYF. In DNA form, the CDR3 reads TGCAGTGCTACCGGGACGGAGACCTACGAGCAGTACTTC.

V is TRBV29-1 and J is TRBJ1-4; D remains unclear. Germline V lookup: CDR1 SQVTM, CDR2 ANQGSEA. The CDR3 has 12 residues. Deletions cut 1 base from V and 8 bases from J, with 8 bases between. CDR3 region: CSVEVVGEKLFF. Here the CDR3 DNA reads TGCAGCGTTGAAGTCGTGGGGGAAAAACTGTTTTTT. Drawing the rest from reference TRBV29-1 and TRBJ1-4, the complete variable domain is SAVISQKPSRDICQRGTSLTIQCQVDSQVTMMFWYRQQPGQSLTLIATANQGSEATYESGFVIDKFPISRPNLTFSTLTVSNMSPEDSSIYLCSVEVVGEKLFFGSGTQLSVL.

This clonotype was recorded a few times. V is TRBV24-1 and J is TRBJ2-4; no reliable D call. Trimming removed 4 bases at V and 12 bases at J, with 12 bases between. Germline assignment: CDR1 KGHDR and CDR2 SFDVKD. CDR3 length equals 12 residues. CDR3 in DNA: TGTGCCACCAGTGACGCAGTGGAATATCAGTACTTC. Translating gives CATSDAVEYQYF.

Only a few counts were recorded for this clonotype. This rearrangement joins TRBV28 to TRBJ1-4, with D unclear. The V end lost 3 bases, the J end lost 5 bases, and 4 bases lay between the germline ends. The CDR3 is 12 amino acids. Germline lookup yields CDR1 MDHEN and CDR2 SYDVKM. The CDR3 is CASSFPNEKLFF. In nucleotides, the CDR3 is TGTGCCAGCAGTTTCCCCAATGAAAAACTGTTTTTT.

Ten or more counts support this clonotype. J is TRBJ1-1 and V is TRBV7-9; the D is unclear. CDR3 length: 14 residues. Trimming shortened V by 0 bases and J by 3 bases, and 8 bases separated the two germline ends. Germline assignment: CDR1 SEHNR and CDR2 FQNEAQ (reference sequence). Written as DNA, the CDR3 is TGTGCCAGCAGCTTAGCGGGCGTAGACACTGAAGCTTTCTTT. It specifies CASSLAGVDTEAFF.

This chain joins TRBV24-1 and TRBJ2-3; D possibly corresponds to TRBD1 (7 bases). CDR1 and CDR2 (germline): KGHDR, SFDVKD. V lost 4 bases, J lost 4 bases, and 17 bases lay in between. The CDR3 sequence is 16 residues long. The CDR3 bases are TGTGCCACCAGTGAGGAGGGCAGGGGGACCCCAGATACGCAGTATTTT. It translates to CATSEEGRGTPDTQYF.